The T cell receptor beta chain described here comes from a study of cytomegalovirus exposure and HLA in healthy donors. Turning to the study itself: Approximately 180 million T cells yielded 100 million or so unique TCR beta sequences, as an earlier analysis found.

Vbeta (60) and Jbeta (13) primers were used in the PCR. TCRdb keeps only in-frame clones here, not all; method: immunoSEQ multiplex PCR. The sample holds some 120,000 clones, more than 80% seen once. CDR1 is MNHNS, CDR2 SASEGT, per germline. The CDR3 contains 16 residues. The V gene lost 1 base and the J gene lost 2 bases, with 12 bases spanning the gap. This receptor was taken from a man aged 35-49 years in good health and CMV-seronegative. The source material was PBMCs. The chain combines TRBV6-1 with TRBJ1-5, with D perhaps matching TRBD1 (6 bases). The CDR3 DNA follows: TGTGCCAGCAGTGAAGTGGCAGGGGCGCGCAATCAGCCCCAGCATTTT. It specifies CASSEVAGARNQPQHF.